This T cell receptor beta chain appears in the sequencing data of a study of radiotherapy plus CTLA-4 blockade in lung cancer. Study summary: With approximately 30% of patients having disease control, objective responses were seen in under 20%. Study-level findings and limits: How blood T cell clones changed early, along with interferon-beta, reportedly forecast response best. In blood, after radiotherapy plus ipilimumab, tumor-derived TCR clones expanded.

Assay used: immunoSEQ multiplex PCR; TCRdb lists only in-frame clones, some missing. The repertoire has just over 60,000 clones, about 80% of them found once; the top ten carry 4.4%. The CDR3 has 14 amino acids. V lost 7 bases to trimming and J lost 0 bases; unmatched junction nucleotides: 6. From germline, CDR1 is SQVTM and CDR2 ANQGSEA. Of note for this clone: Its antigen is currently unknown.

Alongside CTLA-4 blockade with ipilimumab, patients with chemo-refractory metastatic non-small-cell lung cancer received focal radiation. This TCR came from a human donor with non-small cell lung cancer who had a complete response to radiotherapy plus ipilimumab. V gene TRBV29-1 combines with J gene TRBJ2-1; 7 bases fit TRBD1. The material sequenced was peripheral blood, taken from a patient treated with radiotherapy plus ipilimumab. The CDR3: CSAQAGGSYNEQFF. In nucleotides, the CDR3 is TGCAGCGCTCAGGCAGGGGGCTCCTACAATGAGCAGTTCTTC.